Reported below is one T cell receptor (beta chain). At least ten counts were recorded for this clonotype. It has no known antigen specificity. No base qualities exist here, and no much larger clone lies one base off it. Libraries were made using 5' RACE. The sequencing machine was an Illumina HiSeq 2000. A universal primer binding site was added through template switching, and the final cDNA carried a unique molecular identifier so that TCR cDNA molecules could be counted accurately. First-strand cDNA for TCR alpha and beta chains was synthesized from specific primers in the conserved constant-segment region. Each cDNA library was double barcoded, with a SMART-Mk sample barcode plus Illumina barcodes, to control for contamination. TruSeq adapter sequences and Illumina sample barcodes were added in two successive PCR steps. Sequencing of the TCR alpha and beta cDNA libraries was done on the Illumina HiSeq platform using custom primers. Per the source publication's procedure: MiGEC processed the raw reads to extract unique molecular identifiers, while MiXCR was used to determine the CDR3 positions. Recombination models were inferred per individual with the repgenHMM and IGoR tools using an EM algorithm. Shared clonotypes were analyzed with the tcR package in R, and sharing was normalized by the product of cloneset sizes. To study raw recombination without the effects of thymic and clonal selection, out-of-frame nonproductive sequences were analyzed. TCRdb applied fastp at Q25 and MiXCR to the public reads, then kept only in-frame beta chains. Every distinct CDR3 protein forms one entry, paired with its most common genes and DNA. In this record, the V and J calls reflect TCRdb's handling and not the investigators' own analysis. The sample has nearly 250,000 distinct CDR3 sequences on record, 5.5% to 7% of them singletons. Approximately 3.6% of the sample lies in the top ten.

The CDR3 holds 15 amino acids from the cysteine to the phenylalanine. Here the CDR3 DNA is all that survives: 45 bases in frame from base 1. At the junction V is shortened by 1 base and J by 2 bases, with 9 bases in between. In the germline V gene (reference sequence), CDR1 corresponds to SEHNR and CDR2 to FQNEAQ. Only healthy Caucasian donors were included. Three pairs of female monozygotic twins, all aged about 18 to 30 years, made up the twin cohort. Miltenyi CD45RO+ enrichment and human naive T-cell isolation kits were used to isolate memory (CD45RO+) and naive T cells from PBMC. The entry originates in a study of identical twins (dated by TCRdb to the mid-2010s). Regarding the study in general: To test whether fetal clonotypes persist, the study used deep sequencing on TCR alpha and beta repertoires from monozygotic twins, unrelated adults of various ages, and cord blood. To rule out contamination, the twin experiments were replicated at different times with different library preparation protocols. The research as a whole found: Out-of-frame TCR alpha sequences shared between twins showed an excess of low generation-probability sequences compared with coincidental sharing between unrelated individuals. Because the same donors could not be followed over many years, the conclusions relied on cross-sectional statistical analysis. In beta out-of-frame sequences, excess twin sharing was weaker, because having fewer shared sequences lowered the signal-to-noise ratio. Zero-insertion analyses could be partly confounded by invariant T cells such as MAIT and iNKT, although diverse VJ usage argued against such confounding for most clonotypes. Out-of-frame TCR alpha sharing in monozygotic twins was systematically underestimated by recombination models, whereas sharing between unrelated individuals was in agreement with the recombination models. Abundant cord blood beta clonotypes carried fewer insertions; young adult naive repertoires showed a weaker similar trend, while memory repertoires showed none.

These data were also reused for a study on yellow fever vaccine responses in identical twins. The second study, in turn, reports: The authors reported that the T cell response to vaccination in identical twins appeared partly convergent and partly personalized. Focusing on identical twins, the study followed the T cell clones that responded to the vaccine, and did so with precision.

This sequence originates from a woman between 18 and 29 years old in good health. The rearranged chain carries TRBV7-9 and TRBJ2-1; TRBD1 is possibly the D segment (6 matching bases). Sample: memory (CD45RO+) T cells sorted from blood. The cell subset or site label of this sample denotes: CD45RO+ enriched T cells. The CDR3 corresponds to CASSLVGGTYNEQFF. The DNA is TGTGCCAGCAGCTTAGTTGGGGGCACCTACAATGAGCAGTTCTTC. This CDR3, with the reference TRBV7-9 and TRBJ2-1 proteins standing in past its ends, gives the full variable domain DTGVSQNPRHKITKRGQNVTFRCDPISEHNRLYWYRQTLGQGPEFLTYFQNEAQLEKSRLLSDRFSAERPKGSFSTLEIQRTEQGDSAMYLCASSLVGGTYNEQFFGPGTRLTVL.